These 30 T cell receptor beta chains share one sample of origin, sequenced in a study of cytomegalovirus exposure and HLA in healthy donors. PCR used 60 Vbeta primers and 13 Jbeta primers. Assay used: immunoSEQ multiplex PCR; TCRdb lists only in-frame clones, some missing. The sample carries roughly 100,000 clones, 80% to 90% recorded once. The sequenced sample consisted of PBMCs. The receptor source for this set is a man aged 30-40 years in good health and CMV-seropositive.

The V and J genes are TRBV4-1 and TRBJ2-7, with a weak D call TRBD2 (6 bases). There are 15 residues in the CDR3. Germline CDR1 MGHRA, CDR2 YSYEKL. Trimming took 4 bases from V and 3 from J, leaving 16 bases between them. The CDR3 coding sequence is TGCGCCAGCAGCCTCACAGGAGGGACCTTCTACGAGCAGTACTTC. This sequence encodes CASSLTGGTFYEQYF.

This chain links TRBV10-3 with TRBJ2-1, with D perhaps TRBD2 (5 bases). Germline V gives CDR1 ENHRY, CDR2 SYGVKD. The CDR3 extends over 14 amino acids. V was pared by 11 bases and J by 3 bases, with 17 bases between. CDR3 DNA: TGTGCCTCCGACGAGGGTCCTATCTACAATGAGCAGTTCTTC. Translated, it gives CASDEGPIYNEQFF.

V usage is TRBV7-2 and J usage is TRBJ2-3, with D possibly being TRBD2 (5 bases). With 4 bases removed from V and 6 bases from J, the gap between germline ends came to 14 bases. The CDR3 consists of 14 residues. Per the germline V gene, CDR1 is SGHTA and CDR2 is FQGNSA. The CDR3 bases are TGTGCCAGCAGCTCCTCTGGAGGTGGGGATACGCAGTATTTT. It codes for CASSSSGGGDTQYF.

This chain joins TRBV5-4 and TRBJ2-3; 13 nucleotides align to TRBD2. Trimming cost V 3 bases and J 1 base; bases outside gene matches: 5. Germline CDR1 is SGHNT and CDR2 is YYREEE (reference sequence). The CDR3 totals 17 residues. The CDR3 DNA reads as TGTGCCAGCAGCTCAAGACTAGCGGGAGGTCGCACAGATACGCAGTATTTT. It specifies CASSSRLAGGRTDTQYF. Full variable domain (missing parts from reference TRBV5-4 and TRBJ2-3): ETGVTQSPTHLIKTRGQQVTLRCSSQSGHNTVSWYQQALGQGPQFIFQYYREEENGRGNFPPRFSGLQFPNYSSELNVNALELDDSALYLCASSSRLAGGRTDTQYFGPGTRLTVL.

This chain joins TRBV7-8 and TRBJ2-7; 11 nucleotides match TRBD2. The ends lost 5 bases at V and 4 bases at J; junction bases unmatched: 7. CDR1 and CDR2 from the germline V gene are SGHVS and FQNEAQ. The CDR3 is made up of 15 amino acids. CDR3 region: CASSPVLAGGYEQYF. The DNA for the CDR3 is TGTGCCAGCAGCCCGGTCCTAGCGGGAGGTTACGAGCAGTACTTC.

J is TRBJ2-2 and V is TRBV5-4; D perhaps matches TRBD2 (5 bases). This CDR3 is built from 15 residues. The V gene's germline CDR1 is SGHNT and CDR2 YYREEE (reference sequence). V was cut by 4 bases and J by 2 bases, with 12 bases left in between. DNA of the CDR3: TGTGCCAGCAGCGTGACGGGGATTAACACCGGGGAGCTGTTTTTT. Translating gives CASSVTGINTGELFF.

This clone was found a few times. The rearrangement links TRBV6-5 to TRBJ1-2; TRBD1 matches at 7 bases. The trim removed 0 bases at V and 7 bases at J, leaving 11 bases unmatched. The CDR3 has 16 amino acids. Germline values: CDR1 MNHEY, CDR2 SVGAGI. CDR3 sequence: CASSYSMQANRGGYTF. The CDR3 region has the DNA TGTGCCAGCAGTTACTCGATGCAGGCAAACAGGGGTGGCTACACCTTC.

This clone occurred a few times. This sequence joins TRBV6-4 and TRBJ2-2; 7 bases agree with TRBD1. V lost 0 bases to trimming and J lost 7 bases; unmatched junction nucleotides: 2. The CDR3 is made up of 14 amino acids. The V gene's germline CDR1 is MRHNA and CDR2 SNTAGT. In DNA form, the CDR3 reads TGTGCCAGCAGTGACTCCGCAGGGGGCGGGGAGCTGTTTTTT. Encoded protein: CASSDSAGGGELFF.

The chain has TRBV27 and TRBJ1-4; 10 bases map to TRBD1. J was trimmed by 8 bases and V by 4 bases; bases with no gene match: 4. The CDR3 length is 14 residues. The germline V gene encodes CDR1 MNHEY and CDR2 SMNVEV (reference sequence). Written as DNA, the CDR3 is TGTGCCAGCAGTTCGACAGGGGGCGGGGAAAAACTGTTTTTT. Protein product: CASSSTGGGEKLFF.

This CDR3 reads CASSLSGSGGYTF. For the CDR3, the DNA is TGTGCCAGCAGTTTGTCAGGGTCTGGTGGCTACACCTTC. The genes are TRBV27 and TRBJ1-2, with a tentative D call TRBD1 (5 bases). The CDR3 has 13 amino acids. CDR1 MNHEY and CDR2 SMNVEV come from the germline V gene (reference sequence). Trimming shortened V by 3 bases and J by 7 bases, and 12 bases separated the two germline ends.

V gene TRBV12-5 combines with J gene TRBJ1-1, with D tentatively TRBD1 (5 bases). V lost 7 bases and J 2 bases, leaving 14 bases between the germline ends. The CDR3 loop spans 14 amino acids. Germline V gene data show CDR1 as LGHNT and CDR2 as FRNRAP. CDR3 loop: CASAPRGFNTEAFF. The DNA for the CDR3 is TGTGCTAGTGCCCCCCGGGGGTTCAACACTGAAGCTTTCTTT.

CDR3 bases: TGCGCCAGCAGCTTGACAGGACAGGGGTCCTCCTACGAGCAGTACTTC. Translation gives CASSLTGQGSSYEQYF. The rearrangement uses TRBV5-1 and TRBJ2-7; TRBD1 aligns across 9 bases. The V and J ends lost 1 base and 0 bases, in that order; junction bases with no gene match: 5. The CDR3 contains 16 residues. The V gene's germline CDR1 is SGHRS and CDR2 YFSETQ.

The V gene is TRBV6-4, the J gene TRBJ2-3; D possibly corresponds to TRBD2 (5 bases). V shed 8 bases and J shed 3 bases, with 12 bases lying between them. Germline assignment: CDR1 MRHNA and CDR2 SNTAGT. CDR3 size: 13 residues. The chain's CDR3 is CASGRTLTDTQYF. CDR3 sequence (DNA): TGTGCCAGCGGTAGGACTTTGACAGATACGCAGTATTTT.

This clone is a singleton in its sample. The chain couples TRBV5-6 to TRBJ2-6, with D possibly TRBD2 on 5 matching bases. CDR1 and CDR2 from the germline V gene are SGHDT and YYEEEE. This CDR3 has 16 residues. The ends were cut back, 6 bases at V and 0 bases at J, with 13 bases in the middle. As DNA, the CDR3 is TGTGCCAGCACTCTCCCCCGGGGCTCTGGGGCCAACGTCCTGACTTTC. Translated: CASTLPRGSGANVLTF.

This chain uses TRBV7-2 with TRBJ2-7, with 7 positions matching TRBD1. Looked up from germline, CDR1 is SGHTA and CDR2 is FQGNSA. Unmatched junction bases numbered 11, after V lost 5 bases and J lost 4 bases. The CDR3 runs 15 residues. CDR3 DNA: TGTGCCAGCAGCCCGCGACAGGGTGGCTTATACGAGCAGTACTTC. This gives the protein CASSPRQGGLYEQYF.

The chain combines TRBV28 with TRBJ2-7; weak D call: TRBD1 (5 bases). V was pared by 1 base and J by 2 bases, with 9 bases between. This CDR3 comprises 14 residues. Germline V gives CDR1 MDHEN, CDR2 SYDVKM. CDR3 residues: CASSLSPRAYEQYF. CDR3 DNA: TGTGCCAGCAGTTTATCCCCCAGGGCCTACGAGCAGTACTTC.

The V and J genes are TRBV27 and TRBJ1-5; no reliable D call. V lost 5 bases and J lost 2, with 10 bases in between. The V gene's germline CDR1 is MNHEY and CDR2 SMNVEV (reference sequence). The CDR3 is made up of 14 amino acids. CDR3 nucleotide sequence: TGTGCCAGCAGTCCCGGGAAAGGCAATCAGCCCCAGCATTTT. Its protein is CASSPGKGNQPQHF.

CDR3 protein: CASSLGTSTQETQYF. The CDR3 bases are TGCGCCAGCAGCTTGGGGACTAGTACACAAGAGACCCAGTACTTC. The V call is TRBV5-1, the J call TRBJ2-5; 7 bases fit TRBD2. Germline V gene data show CDR1 as SGHRS and CDR2 as YFSETQ. Trimming removed 0 bases from V and 2 bases from J; junction bases left unmatched: 4. The CDR3 sequence is 15 residues long.

The genes are TRBV7-9 and TRBJ2-1, with TRBD2 as a possible D gene (6 bases). Germline CDR1 and CDR2: SEHNR and FQNEAQ (reference sequence). The CDR3 runs to 14 residues. V was clipped by 2 bases and J by 5 bases, with 10 bases between them. The CDR3 DNA reads as TGTGCCAGCAGCTTAATGGGGGGTAACAATGAGCAGTTCTTC. Encoded protein: CASSLMGGNNEQFF. The whole variable domain, filled in from reference TRBV7-9 and TRBJ2-1, reads DTGVSQNPRHKITKRGQNVTFRCDPISEHNRLYWYRQTLGQGPEFLTYFQNEAQLEKSRLLSDRFSAERPKGSFSTLEIQRTEQGDSAMYLCASSLMGGNNEQFFGPGTRLTVL.

The chain couples TRBV28 to TRBJ2-3; D may be TRBD2 (6 bases). CDR3 size: 12 residues. V was clipped by 7 bases and J by 6 bases, with 11 bases between them. Germline CDR1 MDHEN, CDR2 SYDVKM. CDR3: CASTREIDTQYF. CDR3 bases: TGTGCCAGCACGCGGGAAATCGATACGCAGTATTTT.

Notes on this clone: At one boundary the junction diverges from the germline segment, which might be a read error. This chain joins TRBV14 and TRBJ2-1, with D uncertain. The germline CDR1 and CDR2 sequences are SGHDN and FVKESK. The CDR3 totals 17 residues. The CDR3, as DNA: TGTGCCGGCAGCCAAGAAGCATCATTGAGCTCCTACAATGAGCAGTTCTTC. This gives the protein CAGSQEASLSSYNEQFF.

The V gene is TRBV11-2, the J gene TRBJ2-1; a weak D match, TRBD2 (6 bases). Per germline, CDR1 SGHAT and CDR2 FQNNGV. CDR3 size: 13 residues. V lost 9 bases and J 15 bases, leaving 24 bases between the germline ends. This CDR3 is CASSSWEAVPRFF. CDR3 coding DNA: TGTGCCAGTTCCTCGTGGGAGGCTGTCCCACGGTTCTTC.

The V gene is TRBV9, the J gene TRBJ2-1; possibly TRBD2 for D (5 bases). This CDR3 is 15 amino acids long. V lost 4 bases and J lost 0, with 11 bases in between. CDR1 is SGDLS and CDR2 is YYNGEE in the germline V gene. The CDR3 sequence: CASSPSGASYNEQFF. CDR3 DNA: TGTGCCAGCAGCCCAAGCGGAGCCTCCTACAATGAGCAGTTCTTC.

This clone appeared a single time. The junction and the germline gene differ at one end; a read error may be behind it. The V gene is TRBV7-8, the J gene TRBJ1-1, with D perhaps TRBD1 (6 bases). The CDR3 spans 15 residues. From germline, CDR1 is SGHVS and CDR2 FQNEAQ. The CDR3 coding sequence is TGTGCCAGCAGCGGGCAGGGGATGGCGAACACTGAAGCTTCCTTT. It specifies CASSGQGMANTEASF.

The chain carries TRBV14 and TRBJ2-3; D ambiguous. The CDR3 sequence is 14 residues long. V was cut by 1 base and J by 6 bases, with 11 bases left in between. Germline CDR1 and CDR2: SGHDN and FVKESK. CDR3: CASSQGLLLDTQYF. In DNA, the CDR3 is TGTGCCAGCAGCCAAGGACTTTTGTTGGATACGCAGTATTTT.

The rearrangement joins TRBV30 to TRBJ1-3; 8 nucleotides agree with TRBD1. The V segment lost 1 base and the J segment 3 bases; nucleotides outside the gene matches: 2. The CDR3 runs 14 residues. Germline loops: CDR1 GTSNPN, CDR2 SVGIG (reference sequence). The CDR3 region has the DNA TGTGCCTGGAGTGCGACAGGGGTTGGAAACACCATATATTTT. Its protein is CAWSATGVGNTIYF.

This chain uses TRBV18 with TRBJ2-5, with D maybe TRBD1 (6 bases). CDR3 length equals 17 residues. Trimming removed 0 bases at V and 5 bases at J, with 19 bases between. Germline lookup yields CDR1 KGHSH and CDR2 LQKENI. CDR3 coding DNA: TGTGCCAGCTCACCACCGGTACGAGGGGGAACGGCGGAGACCCAGTACTTC. It specifies CASSPPVRGGTAETQYF.

A remark on this clone: Relative to the germline gene, one junction end is altered; a read error may explain this. V is TRBV7-9 and J is TRBJ2-5, with TRBD2 identical over 9 bases. Germline V gene lookup returns CDR1 SEHNR and CDR2 FQNEAQ (reference sequence). The CDR3 has 14 residues. DNA for the CDR3: TGTTCCAGCAGCTTTAGCGGGAGTGCGGAGACCCAGTACTTC. Its protein product is CSSSFSGSAETQYF.

The V call is TRBV9, the J call TRBJ1-1, with D possibly being TRBD1 (6 bases). The CDR3 contains 13 residues. Germline CDR1 is SGDLS and CDR2 is YYNGEE. V lost 0 bases, J lost 5 bases, and 8 bases lay in between. The CDR3 reads CASSVEGVTEAFF. The CDR3 nucleotides are TGTGCCAGCAGCGTAGAGGGGGTGACTGAAGCTTTCTTT.

The V call is TRBV11-2, the J call TRBJ2-7; 8 positions agree with TRBD1. CDR1 SGHAT and CDR2 FQNNGV come from the germline V gene. The J segment lost 2 bases and the V segment lost 5 bases, leaving 8 bases of the junction unmatched. There are 15 residues in the CDR3. CDR3 protein: CASSPPGGIPYEQYF. Written as DNA, the CDR3 is TGTGCCAGCAGCCCCCCAGGGGGCATCCCCTACGAGCAGTACTTC.